This T cell receptor beta chain was recorded in a study of PD-1 blockade in classical Hodgkin lymphoma. The count of this clone is one. Its antigen is unidentified. The patients all showed relapse after autologous stem cell transplantation, while their brentuximab vedotin exposure varied. The study recorded best responses of complete response, partial response or progressive disease. Study-level findings and limits: Repertoire differences lack defined causes, possibly disease activity or prior therapy. Newly diagnosed patients reportedly had lower baseline TCR diversity than healthy donors. Patients starting nivolumab less than 1 year after ASCT had lower diversity and were excluded from later analyses.

Sequencing used immunoSEQ multiplex PCR; TCRdb keeps in-frame clones, though not all of them. The table shows under 15,000 clones, with 65% to 85% occurring only once. The CDR3 covers 15 residues. V lost 4 bases to trimming and J lost 4 bases; unmatched junction nucleotides: 5. In germline, CDR1 is MGHRA, CDR2 YSYEKL. The source was peripheral blood mononuclear cells (PBMCs), collected at baseline. The chain joins TRBV4-1 to TRBJ1-3, with 9 bases aligning to TRBD1. The source of this sequence is a human donor with classical Hodgkin lymphoma. This CDR3 is CASSPGTGSGNTIYF. As DNA, the CDR3 is TGCGCCAGCAGCCCCGGGACAGGGAGCGGAAACACCATATATTTT.